The 3 T cell receptor beta chains below all came from one sample that was sequenced in a study of blood T cell repertoires in COVID-19. Only in-frame clones appear in the TCRdb table, and some are missing; sequencing was by immunoSEQ multiplex PCR. The repertoire holds some 80,000 clones, with about four fifths as singletons. The source material was peripheral blood. The receptor source for this set is a woman older than 75 with active or convalescent COVID-19.

The chain links TRBV10-3 to TRBJ2-5, with TRBD2 matching 7 bases. The CDR3 totals 14 residues. Trimming at V came to 4 bases and at J to 8 bases, leaving 10 bases not matched to a gene. Germline V CDR1 and CDR2: ENHRY, SYGVKD. The CDR3 DNA is TGTGCCATCAGTGGGGGGGGGATCCTCGGAACCCAGTACTTC. This translates into CAISGGGILGTQYF.

A few counts support this clone. The chain carries TRBV2 and TRBJ1-4, with 8 bases fitting TRBD1. Germline CDR1 SNHLY, CDR2 FYNNEI. The CDR3 consists of 16 residues. Trimming cost V 5 bases and J 8 bases; bases outside gene matches: 13. The CDR3 is CASSLGQGGETEKLFF. CDR3 bases: TGTGCCAGCAGTCTTGGACAGGGAGGGGAAACCGAAAAACTGTTTTTT. Looking up the rest from reference TRBV2 and TRBJ1-4 gives the full variable domain: EPEVTQTPSHQVTQMGQEVILRCVPISNHLYFYWYRQILGQKVEFLVSFYNNEISEKSEIFDDQFSVERPDGSNFTLKIRSTKLEDSAMYFCASSLGQGGETEKLFFGSGTQLSVL.

The chain is built from TRBV4-1 and TRBJ2-7, with TRBD2 matching over 11 bases. V was clipped by 1 base and J by 1 base; unmatched bases: 9. CDR3 length: 18 amino acids. Per the germline V gene, CDR1 is MGHRA and CDR2 is YSYEKL. The CDR3 protein is CASSQAPGGTSGSYEQYF. The CDR3, as DNA: TGCGCCAGCAGCCAAGCCCCTGGGGGGACTAGCGGATCCTACGAGCAGTACTTC.